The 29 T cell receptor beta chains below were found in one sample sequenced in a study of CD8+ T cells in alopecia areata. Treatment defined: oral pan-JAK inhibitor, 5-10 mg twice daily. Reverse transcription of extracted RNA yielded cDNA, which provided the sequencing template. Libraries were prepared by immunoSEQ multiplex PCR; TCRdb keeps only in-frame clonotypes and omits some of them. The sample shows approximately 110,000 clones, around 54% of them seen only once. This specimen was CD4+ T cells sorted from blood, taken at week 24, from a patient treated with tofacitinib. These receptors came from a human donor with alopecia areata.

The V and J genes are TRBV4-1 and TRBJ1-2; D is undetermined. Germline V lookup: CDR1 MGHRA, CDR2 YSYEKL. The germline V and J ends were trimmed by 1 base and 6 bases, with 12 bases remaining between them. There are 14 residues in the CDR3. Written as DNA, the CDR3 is TGCGCCAGCAGCCAAGCGGCAGGCGGTAATGGCTACACCTTC. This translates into CASSQAAGGNGYTF.

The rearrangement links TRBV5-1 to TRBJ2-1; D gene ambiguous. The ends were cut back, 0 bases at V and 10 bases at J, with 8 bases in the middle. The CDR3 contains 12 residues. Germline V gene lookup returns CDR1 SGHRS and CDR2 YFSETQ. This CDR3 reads CASSLEVGEQFF. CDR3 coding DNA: TGCGCCAGCAGCTTGGAGGTGGGGGAGCAGTTCTTC.

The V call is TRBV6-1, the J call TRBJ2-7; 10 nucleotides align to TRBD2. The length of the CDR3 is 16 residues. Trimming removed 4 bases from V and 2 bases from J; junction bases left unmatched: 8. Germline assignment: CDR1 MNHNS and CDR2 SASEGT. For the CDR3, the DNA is TGTGCCAGCAGTGGGAAGACTAGCGGGCTAACCTACGAGCAGTACTTC. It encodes CASSGKTSGLTYEQYF.

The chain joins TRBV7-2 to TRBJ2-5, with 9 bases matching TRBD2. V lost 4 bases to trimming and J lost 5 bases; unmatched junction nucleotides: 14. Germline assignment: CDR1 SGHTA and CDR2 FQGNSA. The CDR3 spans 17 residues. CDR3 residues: CASSSLGLAGIGETQYF. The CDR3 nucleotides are TGTGCCAGCAGCTCCCTAGGGCTAGCGGGGATCGGCGAGACCCAGTACTTC.

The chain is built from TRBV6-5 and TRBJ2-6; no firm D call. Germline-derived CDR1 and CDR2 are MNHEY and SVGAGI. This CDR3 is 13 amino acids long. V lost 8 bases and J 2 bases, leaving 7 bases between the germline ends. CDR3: CASYPAGANVLTF. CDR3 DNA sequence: TGTGCCAGCTATCCAGCTGGGGCCAACGTCCTGACTTTC.

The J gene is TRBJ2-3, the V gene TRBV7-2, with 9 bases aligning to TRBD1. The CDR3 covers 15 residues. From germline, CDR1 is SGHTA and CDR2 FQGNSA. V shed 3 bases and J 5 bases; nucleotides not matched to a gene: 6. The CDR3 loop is CASSFPGTGRDTQYF. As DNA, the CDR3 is TGTGCCAGCAGCTTCCCGGGGACAGGGAGAGATACGCAGTATTTT.

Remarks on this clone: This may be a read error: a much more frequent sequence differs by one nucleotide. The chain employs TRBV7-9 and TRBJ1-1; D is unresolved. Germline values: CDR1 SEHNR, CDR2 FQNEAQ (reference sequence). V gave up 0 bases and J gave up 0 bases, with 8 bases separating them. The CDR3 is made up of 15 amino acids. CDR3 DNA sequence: TGTGCCAGCAGCTTAGCGGGCAGCATGAACACTGAAGCTTTCTTT. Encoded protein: CASSLAGSMNTEAFF.

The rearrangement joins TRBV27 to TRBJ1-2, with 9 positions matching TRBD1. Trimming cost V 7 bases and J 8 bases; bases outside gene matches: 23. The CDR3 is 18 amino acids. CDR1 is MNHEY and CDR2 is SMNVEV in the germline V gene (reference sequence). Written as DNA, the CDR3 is TGTGCCAGCACCTCAACCCTGGACAGGGGCGGACGGGCGATGGGCTACACCTTC. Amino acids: CASTSTLDRGGRAMGYTF.

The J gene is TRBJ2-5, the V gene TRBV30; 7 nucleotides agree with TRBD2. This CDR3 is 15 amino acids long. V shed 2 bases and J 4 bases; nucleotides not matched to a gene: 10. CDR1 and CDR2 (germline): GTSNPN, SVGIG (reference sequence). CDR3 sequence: CAWSHSSGARETQYF. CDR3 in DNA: TGTGCCTGGAGTCACTCTAGCGGTGCCAGAGAGACCCAGTACTTC.

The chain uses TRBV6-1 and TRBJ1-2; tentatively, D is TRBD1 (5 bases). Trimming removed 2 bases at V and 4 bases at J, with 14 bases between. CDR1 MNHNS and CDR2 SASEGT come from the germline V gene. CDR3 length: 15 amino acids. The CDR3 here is CASSEFNRGSYGYTF. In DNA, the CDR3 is TGTGCCAGCAGTGAATTTAATCGGGGGTCCTATGGCTACACCTTC.

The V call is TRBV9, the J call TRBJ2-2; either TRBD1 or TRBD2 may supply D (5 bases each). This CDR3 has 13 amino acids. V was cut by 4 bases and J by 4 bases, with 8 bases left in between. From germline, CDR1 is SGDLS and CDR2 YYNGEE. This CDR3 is CASSPGPTGELFF. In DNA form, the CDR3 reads TGTGCCAGCAGCCCGGGACCCACCGGGGAGCTGTTTTTT.

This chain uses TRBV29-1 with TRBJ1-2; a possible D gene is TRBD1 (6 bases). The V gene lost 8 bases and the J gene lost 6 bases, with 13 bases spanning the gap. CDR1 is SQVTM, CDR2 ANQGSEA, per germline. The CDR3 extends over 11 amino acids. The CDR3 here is CSLRGSDGYTF. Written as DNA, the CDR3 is TGCAGCCTAAGGGGGTCGGATGGCTACACCTTC.

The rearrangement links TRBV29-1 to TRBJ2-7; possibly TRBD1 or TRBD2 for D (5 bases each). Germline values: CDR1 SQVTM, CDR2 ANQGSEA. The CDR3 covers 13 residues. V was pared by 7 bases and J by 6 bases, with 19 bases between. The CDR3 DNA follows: TGCAGCGCCGCCGGGACCCTCCTGGCCGAGCAGTACTTC. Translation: CSAAGTLLAEQYF.

CDR3 region: CASSPSGVGYEQYF. CDR3 sequence (DNA): TGTGCCAGCAGCCCCAGCGGGGTAGGTTACGAGCAGTACTTC. The chain recombines TRBV7-9 with TRBJ2-7; 7 nucleotides align to TRBD2. This CDR3 comprises 14 residues. V dropped 5 bases and J dropped 4; count of bases not matched to a gene: 8. Per the germline V gene, CDR1 is SEHNR and CDR2 is FQNEAQ (reference sequence).

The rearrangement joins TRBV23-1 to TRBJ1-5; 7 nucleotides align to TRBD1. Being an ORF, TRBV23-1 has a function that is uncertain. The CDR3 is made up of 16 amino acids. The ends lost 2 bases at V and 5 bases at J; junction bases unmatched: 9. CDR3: CASSQARQGDDQPQHF. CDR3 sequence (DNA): TGCGCCAGCAGTCAAGCACGACAGGGTGACGATCAGCCCCAGCATTTT.

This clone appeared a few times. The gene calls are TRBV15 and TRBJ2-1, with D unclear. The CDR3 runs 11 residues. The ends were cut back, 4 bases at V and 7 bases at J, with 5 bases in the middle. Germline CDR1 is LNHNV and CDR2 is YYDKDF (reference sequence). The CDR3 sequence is CATSTANEQFF. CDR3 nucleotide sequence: TGTGCCACCAGCACCGCTAATGAGCAGTTCTTC.

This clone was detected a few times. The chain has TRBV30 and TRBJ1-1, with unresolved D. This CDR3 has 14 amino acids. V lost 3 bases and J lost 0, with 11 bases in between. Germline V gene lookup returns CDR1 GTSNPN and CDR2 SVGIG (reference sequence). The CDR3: CAWRIERMNTEAFF. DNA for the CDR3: TGTGCCTGGAGGATCGAAAGGATGAACACTGAAGCTTTCTTT. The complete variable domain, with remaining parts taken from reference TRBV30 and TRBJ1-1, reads SQTIHQWPATLVQPVGSPLSLECTVEGTSNPNLYWYRQAAGRGLQLLFYSVGIGQISSEVPQNLSASRPQDRQFILSSKKLLLSDSGFYLCAWRIERMNTEAFFGQGTRLTVV.

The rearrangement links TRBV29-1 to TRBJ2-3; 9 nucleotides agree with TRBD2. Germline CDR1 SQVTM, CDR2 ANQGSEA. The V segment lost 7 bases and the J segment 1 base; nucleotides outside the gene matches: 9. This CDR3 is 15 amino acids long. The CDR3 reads CSGAGGPWGTDTQYF. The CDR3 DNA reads TGCAGCGGAGCGGGGGGCCCCTGGGGCACAGATACGCAGTATTTT.

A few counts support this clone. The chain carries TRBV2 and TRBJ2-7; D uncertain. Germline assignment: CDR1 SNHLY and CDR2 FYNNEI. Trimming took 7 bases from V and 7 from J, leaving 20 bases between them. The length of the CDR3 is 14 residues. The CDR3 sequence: CASNRGTLGKEQYF. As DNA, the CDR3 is TGTGCCAGCAACCGAGGAACCCTCGGTAAAGAGCAGTACTTC.

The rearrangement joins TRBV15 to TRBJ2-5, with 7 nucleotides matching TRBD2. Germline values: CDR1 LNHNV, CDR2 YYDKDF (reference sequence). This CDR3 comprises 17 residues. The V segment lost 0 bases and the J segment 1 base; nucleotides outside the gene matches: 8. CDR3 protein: CATSRDTERGVQETQYF. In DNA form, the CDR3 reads TGTGCCACCAGCAGAGATACAGAGCGGGGCGTCCAAGAGACCCAGTACTTC.

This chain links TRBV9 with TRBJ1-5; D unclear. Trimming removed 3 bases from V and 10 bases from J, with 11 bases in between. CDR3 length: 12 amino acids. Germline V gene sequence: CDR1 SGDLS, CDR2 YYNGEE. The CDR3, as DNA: TGTGCCAGCAGCGCGGGTGGAGGTCCCCAGCATTTT. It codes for CASSAGGGPQHF.

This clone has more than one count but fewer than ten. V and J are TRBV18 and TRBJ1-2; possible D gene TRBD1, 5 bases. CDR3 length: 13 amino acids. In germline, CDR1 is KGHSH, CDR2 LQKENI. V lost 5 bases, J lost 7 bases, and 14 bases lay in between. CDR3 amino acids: CASSSDGAGGYTF. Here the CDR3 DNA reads TGTGCCAGCTCATCCGACGGGGCCGGTGGCTACACCTTC.

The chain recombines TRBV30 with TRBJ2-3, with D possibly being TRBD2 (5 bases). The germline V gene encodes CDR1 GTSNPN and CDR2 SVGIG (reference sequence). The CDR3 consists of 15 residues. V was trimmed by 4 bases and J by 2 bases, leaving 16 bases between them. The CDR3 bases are TGTGCCTGGACCACCGGAGGAACCTACACAGATACGCAGTATTTT. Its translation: CAWTTGGTYTDTQYF.

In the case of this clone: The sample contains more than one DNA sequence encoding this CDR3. Here the CDR3 reads CASSPSRDTEAFF. CDR3 in DNA: TGTGCCAGCTCACCCTCCCGCGACACTGAAGCTTTCTTT. The V and J genes are TRBV18 and TRBJ1-1; D not resolved. V lost 3 bases and J 3 bases, leaving 8 bases between the germline ends. The CDR3 is 13 amino acids. Looked up from germline, CDR1 is KGHSH and CDR2 is LQKENI.

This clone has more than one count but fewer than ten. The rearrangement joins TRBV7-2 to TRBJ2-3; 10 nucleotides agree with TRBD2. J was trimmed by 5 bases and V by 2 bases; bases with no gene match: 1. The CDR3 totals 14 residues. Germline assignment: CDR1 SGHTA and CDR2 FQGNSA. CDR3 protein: CASSLSGGVDTQYF. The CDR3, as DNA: TGTGCCAGCAGCTTAAGCGGGGGGGTAGATACGCAGTATTTT.

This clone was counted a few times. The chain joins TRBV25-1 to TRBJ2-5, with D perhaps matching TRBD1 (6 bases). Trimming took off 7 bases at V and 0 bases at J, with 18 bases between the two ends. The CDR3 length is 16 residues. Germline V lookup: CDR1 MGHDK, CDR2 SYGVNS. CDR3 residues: CASTPGQGSYQETQYF. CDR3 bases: TGTGCCAGCACCCCGGGACAAGGGTCGTACCAAGAGACCCAGTACTTC.

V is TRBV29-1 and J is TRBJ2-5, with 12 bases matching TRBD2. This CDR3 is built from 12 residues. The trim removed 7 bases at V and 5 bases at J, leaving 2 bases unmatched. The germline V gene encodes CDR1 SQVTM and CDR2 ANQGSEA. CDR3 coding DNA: TGCAGCGCTAGCGGGGGGGACGAGACCCAGTACTTC. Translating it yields CSASGGDETQYF.

The CDR3 loop reads CASSPYDAVGGYTF. DNA of the CDR3: TGTGCCAGCTCACCGTACGACGCAGTTGGCGGCTACACCTTC. This chain joins TRBV18 and TRBJ1-2; unclear D gene. Trimming cost V 3 bases and J 8 bases, with 16 bases left between them. This CDR3 is 14 amino acids long. Per the germline V gene, CDR1 is KGHSH and CDR2 is LQKENI.

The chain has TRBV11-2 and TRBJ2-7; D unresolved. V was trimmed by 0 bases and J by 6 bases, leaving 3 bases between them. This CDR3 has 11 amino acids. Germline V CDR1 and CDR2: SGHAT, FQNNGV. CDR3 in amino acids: CASSLDFEQYF. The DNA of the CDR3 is TGTGCCAGCAGCTTAGACTTCGAGCAGTACTTC.